These 6 T cell receptor beta chains came from one sample sequenced in a study of neoadjuvant anti-PD-1 for oral cavity cancer. The time point was: after neoadjuvant nivolumab, at surgical resection. Method: immunoSEQ multiplex PCR; TCRdb's copy keeps in-frame clones and lacks some. The repertoire has 13,000 to 15,000 clones, nearly 70% of them found once; the top ten carry roughly 3.2%. The sequencing used PBMCs, collected after nivolumab (anti-PD-1) treatment. Receptors were obtained from a person aged 35 to 85 with oral cavity squamous cell carcinoma.

In its sample, this clone was seen a few times. The rearrangement links TRBV7-8 to TRBJ2-1; tentatively, D is TRBD2 (6 bases). Germline V gives CDR1 SGHVS, CDR2 FQNEAQ. The CDR3 consists of 15 residues. The V and J ends lost 4 bases and 8 bases respectively, with 18 bases between them. This chain's CDR3 is CASSSGLIGFDEQFF. DNA of the CDR3: TGTGCCAGCAGCTCCGGACTAATCGGGTTCGATGAGCAGTTCTTC.

The chain uses TRBV2 and TRBJ1-2; the match to TRBD1 covers 9 bases. Trimming removed 6 bases from V and 6 bases from J; junction bases left unmatched: 5. Per germline, CDR1 SNHLY and CDR2 FYNNEI. The CDR3 sequence is 13 residues long. The CDR3, as DNA: TGTGCCAGCAGGCTGGGACAGGGTAATGGCTACACCTTC. Residues: CASRLGQGNGYTF.

In its sample, this clone was seen a few times. The chain joins TRBV30 to TRBJ1-1; D unresolved. Trimming shortened V by 4 bases and J by 1 base, and 10 bases separated the two germline ends. The CDR3 spans 13 residues. Germline assignment: CDR1 GTSNPN and CDR2 SVGIG (reference sequence). CDR3 residues: CAWMKQANTEAFF. CDR3 nucleotide sequence: TGTGCCTGGATGAAGCAGGCGAACACTGAAGCTTTCTTT.

The rearrangement links TRBV9 to TRBJ1-5; D possibly corresponds to TRBD1 (5 bases). Germline V gene sequence: CDR1 SGDLS, CDR2 YYNGEE. Trimming took 4 bases from V and 6 from J, leaving 14 bases between them. CDR3 length: 14 amino acids. CDR3: CASSPDSRVQPQHF. The DNA of the CDR3 is TGTGCCAGCAGCCCTGACAGCAGGGTTCAGCCCCAGCATTTT.

The J gene is TRBJ2-3, the V gene TRBV9; D possibly corresponds to TRBD2 (5 bases). The CDR3 runs to 12 residues. From germline, CDR1 is SGDLS and CDR2 YYNGEE. V lost 5 bases and J 7 bases, leaving 11 bases between the germline ends. CDR3 residues: CASSDGLYTQYF. CDR3 DNA: TGTGCCAGCAGTGACGGACTGTATACGCAGTATTTT.

The chain carries TRBV7-3 and TRBJ2-2, with D unclear. The CDR3 loop spans 13 amino acids. Germline values: CDR1 SGHTA, CDR2 FQGTGA. The V gene lost 4 bases and the J gene lost 0 bases, with 3 bases spanning the gap. The DNA of the CDR3 is TGTGCCAGCAGCTCCACGAACACCGGGGAGCTGTTTTTT. It codes for CASSSTNTGELFF.